The sequence of this TCR beta chain was determined in a study of blood T cells in healthy people across ages. Study findings and constraints: PBMCs left unsorted prevented a conclusive naive versus antigen-experienced comparison. The fall in TCR beta diversity per million T cells was roughly linear with age. A greater number of naive CD4+ cells and higher diversity distinguished long-lived donors from aged donors.

Primed by a sample-barcoded 5' primer and a J-beta primer mix, a second PCR proceeded for about 7 to 11 cycles. MiXCR was run by TCRdb on the 5' RACE reads, yielding one entry per CDR3 protein. The repertoire holds approximately 1.5 million distinct CDR3 sequences, with roughly a third as singletons. The CDR3 has 13 residues. Germline loops: CDR1 MDHEN, CDR2 SYDVKM. Details on this clonotype: Antigen specificity is unknown. Sequence at one end of the junction differs from germline and may be a read error.

The V and J genes are TRBV28 and TRBJ2-7; D remains ambiguous. This TCR was recovered from a young woman in good health. The sequenced material came from blood. The CDR3 loop is CASSSGFSYGQYF. The CDR3 coding sequence is TGTGCCAGCAGTTCGGGCTTCTCCTACGGGCAGTACTTC.